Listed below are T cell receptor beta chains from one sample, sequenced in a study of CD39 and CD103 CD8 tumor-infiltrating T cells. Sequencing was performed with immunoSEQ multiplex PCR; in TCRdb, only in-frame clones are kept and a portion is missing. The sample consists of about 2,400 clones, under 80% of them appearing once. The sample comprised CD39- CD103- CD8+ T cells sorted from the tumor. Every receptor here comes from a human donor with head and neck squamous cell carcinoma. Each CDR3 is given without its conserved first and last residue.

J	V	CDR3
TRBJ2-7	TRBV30	ALVHSYEQY
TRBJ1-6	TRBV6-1	ASSDPAGSGNSPLH
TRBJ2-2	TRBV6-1	ASSEQAGPGELF
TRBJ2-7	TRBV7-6	ASSPGTGTYEQY
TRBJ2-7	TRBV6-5	ASSQSTEEQY
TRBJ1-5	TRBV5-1	ASSLEGGGNQPQH
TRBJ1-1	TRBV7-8	ASSWLGTETF
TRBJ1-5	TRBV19	ASSIAGASNQPQH
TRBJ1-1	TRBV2	ASTGVGPNTEAF
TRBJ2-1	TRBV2	ASSESSSRDEQF
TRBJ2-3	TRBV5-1	ASSFFLGGGTDTQY
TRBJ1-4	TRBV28	AGRGTNEKLF
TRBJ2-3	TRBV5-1	ASSLAVTVKY
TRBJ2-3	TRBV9	ASSVEGGGTDTQY
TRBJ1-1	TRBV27	ASSLSRGMNTEAF
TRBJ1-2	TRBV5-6	ASNFMGGGYT
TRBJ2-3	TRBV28	ASSFEAGGADTQY
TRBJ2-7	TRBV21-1	ASSPLDRTYEQY
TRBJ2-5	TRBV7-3	ASSLPLWTSGGNAPKETQY
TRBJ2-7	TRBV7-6	ASSLEVLGTGAYEQY
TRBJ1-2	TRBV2	ASRTLEQAGNGYT
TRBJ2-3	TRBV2	ASSRVGGGAGDTQY
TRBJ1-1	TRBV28	ASSLGQGGYTEAF
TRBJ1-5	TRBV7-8	ASSHGQGGNQPQH
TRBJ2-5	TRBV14	ASSQDPASAGGIQETQY
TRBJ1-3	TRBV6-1	ASGRVNSGNTIY